The 3 T cell receptor beta chains below come from one sample, sequenced in a study of T cell repertoires in cytomegalovirus infection. TCRdb reanalysed the reads using MiXCR and keeps one entry per CDR3 protein. The data contain over 200,000 distinct CDR3 sequences, roughly 13% of them singletons. Sequenced: PBMCs. The receptor set was obtained from a human donor in good health (CMV status not recorded). Some clones in this sample may be carry-over from other donors' samples.

This clonotype was counted a few times. The rearrangement joins TRBV14 to TRBJ2-1; D is tentatively TRBD1 or TRBD2 (5 bases each). V was pared by 4 bases and J by 2 bases, with 12 bases between. Germline V lookup: CDR1 SGHDN, CDR2 FVKESK. This CDR3 has 15 residues. Written as DNA, the CDR3 is TGTGCCAGCAGCCGGGACGGTTACACCTACAATGAGCAGTTCTTC. Protein: CASSRDGYTYNEQFF.

This clonotype was counted only a few times. The V gene is TRBV12-3 or TRBV12-4, the J gene TRBJ1-2, with no clear D. This CDR3 is 14 amino acids long. V gave up 7 bases and J gave up 4 bases, with 16 bases separating them. The CDR3 nucleotides read TGTGCCAGCACCTCGGGGAAGGGCAGCTATGGCTACACCTTC. This gives the protein CASTSGKGSYGYTF.

The table lists this clonotype with a few counts. V is TRBV11-2 and J is TRBJ2-5; D is unresolved. This CDR3 is 14 amino acids long. Germline loops: CDR1 SGHAT, CDR2 FQNNGV. V dropped 5 bases and J dropped 5 bases, with 15 bases sitting between them. The CDR3 nucleotides are TGTGCCAGCAGCCCCCGGACCAGGACGGAGACCCAGTACTTC. Translating it yields CASSPRTRTETQYF.